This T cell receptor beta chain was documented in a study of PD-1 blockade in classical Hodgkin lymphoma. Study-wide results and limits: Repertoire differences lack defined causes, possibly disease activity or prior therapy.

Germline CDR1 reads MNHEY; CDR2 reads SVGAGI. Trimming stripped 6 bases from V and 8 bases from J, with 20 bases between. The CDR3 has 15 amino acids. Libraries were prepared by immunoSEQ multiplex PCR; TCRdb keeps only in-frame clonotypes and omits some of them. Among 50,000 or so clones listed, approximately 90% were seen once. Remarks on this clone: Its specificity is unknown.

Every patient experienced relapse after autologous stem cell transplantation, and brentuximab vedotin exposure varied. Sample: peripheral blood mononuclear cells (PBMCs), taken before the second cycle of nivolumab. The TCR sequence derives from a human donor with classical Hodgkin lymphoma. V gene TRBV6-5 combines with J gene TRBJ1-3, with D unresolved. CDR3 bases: TGTGCCAGCAGACAACACCGGACGGTGCCTGACACCATATATTTT. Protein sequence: CASRQHRTVPDTIYF.